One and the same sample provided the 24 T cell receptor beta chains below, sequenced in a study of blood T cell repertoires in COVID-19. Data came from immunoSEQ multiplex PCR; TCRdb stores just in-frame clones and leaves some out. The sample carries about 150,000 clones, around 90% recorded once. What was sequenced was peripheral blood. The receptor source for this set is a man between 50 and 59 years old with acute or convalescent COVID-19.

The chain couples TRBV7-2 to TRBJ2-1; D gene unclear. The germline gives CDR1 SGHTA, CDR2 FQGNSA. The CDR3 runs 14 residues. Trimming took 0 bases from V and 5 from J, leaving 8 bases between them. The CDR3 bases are TGTGCCAGCAGCTTAGCAACAGTTAACAATGAGCAGTTCTTC. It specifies CASSLATVNNEQFF.

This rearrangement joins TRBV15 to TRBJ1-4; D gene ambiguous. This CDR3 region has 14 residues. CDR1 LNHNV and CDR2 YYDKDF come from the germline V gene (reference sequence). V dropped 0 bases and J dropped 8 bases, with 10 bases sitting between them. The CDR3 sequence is CATSRDLTEEKLFF. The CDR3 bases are TGTGCCACCAGCAGAGATTTAACAGAGGAAAAACTGTTTTTT.

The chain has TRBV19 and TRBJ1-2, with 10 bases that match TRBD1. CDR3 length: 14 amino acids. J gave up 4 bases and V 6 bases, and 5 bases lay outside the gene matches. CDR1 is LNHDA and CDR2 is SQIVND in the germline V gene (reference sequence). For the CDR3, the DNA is TGTGCCAGTAGACGGACAGGGGGTCCCTATGGCTACACCTTC. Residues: CASRRTGGPYGYTF.

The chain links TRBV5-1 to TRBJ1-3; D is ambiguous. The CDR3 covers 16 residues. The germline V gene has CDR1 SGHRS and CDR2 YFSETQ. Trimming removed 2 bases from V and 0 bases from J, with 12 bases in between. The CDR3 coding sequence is TGCGCCAGCAGCTTAACTGACACTAGCTCTGGAAACACCATATATTTT. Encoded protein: CASSLTDTSSGNTIYF.

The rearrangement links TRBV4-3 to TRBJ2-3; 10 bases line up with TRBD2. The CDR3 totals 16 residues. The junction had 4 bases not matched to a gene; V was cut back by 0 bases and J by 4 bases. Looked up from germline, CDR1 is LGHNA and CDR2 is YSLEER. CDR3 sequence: CASSQDLLAGPDTQYF. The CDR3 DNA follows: TGCGCCAGCAGCCAAGATTTACTAGCGGGGCCAGATACGCAGTATTTT.

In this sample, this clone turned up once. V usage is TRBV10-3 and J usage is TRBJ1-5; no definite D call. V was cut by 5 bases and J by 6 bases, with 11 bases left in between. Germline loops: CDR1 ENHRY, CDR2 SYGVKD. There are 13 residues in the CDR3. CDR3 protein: CAISLGPSQPQHF. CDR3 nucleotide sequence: TGTGCCATCAGTTTGGGCCCTTCTCAGCCCCAGCATTTT.

CDR3 sequence reads: CASSLGGRSSYEQYF. CDR3 DNA: TGTGCCAGCAGTTTAGGAGGGAGGAGCTCCTACGAGCAGTACTTC. The chain uses TRBV27 and TRBJ2-7; TRBD2 might be the D (6 bases). Germline-derived CDR1 and CDR2 are MNHEY and SMNVEV (reference sequence). This CDR3 comprises 15 residues. Trimming removed 2 bases at V and 0 bases at J, with 11 bases between.

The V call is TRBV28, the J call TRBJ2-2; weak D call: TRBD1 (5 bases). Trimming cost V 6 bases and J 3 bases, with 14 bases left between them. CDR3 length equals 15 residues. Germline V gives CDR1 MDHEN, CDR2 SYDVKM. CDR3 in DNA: TGTGCCAGCAGCCCAGGGCAGATATACACCGGGGAGCTGTTTTTT. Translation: CASSPGQIYTGELFF.

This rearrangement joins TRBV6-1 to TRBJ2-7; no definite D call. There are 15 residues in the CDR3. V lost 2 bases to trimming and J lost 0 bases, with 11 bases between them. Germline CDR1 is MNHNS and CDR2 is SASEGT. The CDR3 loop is CASSEFYSNSYEQYV. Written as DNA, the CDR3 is TGTGCCAGCAGTGAATTCTACAGTAACTCCTACGAGCAGTACGTC.

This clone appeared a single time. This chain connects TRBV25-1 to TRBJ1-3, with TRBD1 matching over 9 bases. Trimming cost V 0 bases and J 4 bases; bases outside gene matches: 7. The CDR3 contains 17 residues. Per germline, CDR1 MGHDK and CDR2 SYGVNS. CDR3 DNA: TGTGCCAGCAGTGAATATCCCGACAGGGGGTTCGGAAACACCATATATTTT. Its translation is CASSEYPDRGFGNTIYF.

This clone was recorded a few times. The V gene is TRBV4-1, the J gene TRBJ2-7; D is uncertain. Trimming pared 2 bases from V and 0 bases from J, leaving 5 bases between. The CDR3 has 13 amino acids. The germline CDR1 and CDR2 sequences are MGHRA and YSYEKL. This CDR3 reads CASSQTRSYEQYV. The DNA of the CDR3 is TGCGCCAGCAGCCAAACACGCTCCTACGAGCAGTACGTC.

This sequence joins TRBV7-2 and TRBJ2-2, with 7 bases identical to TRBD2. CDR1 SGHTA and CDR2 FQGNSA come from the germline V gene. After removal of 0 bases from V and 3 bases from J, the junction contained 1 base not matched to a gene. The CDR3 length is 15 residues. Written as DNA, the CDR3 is TGTGCCAGCAGCTTAGCTGGGGGGGACACCGGGGAGCTGTTTTTT. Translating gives CASSLAGGDTGELFF.

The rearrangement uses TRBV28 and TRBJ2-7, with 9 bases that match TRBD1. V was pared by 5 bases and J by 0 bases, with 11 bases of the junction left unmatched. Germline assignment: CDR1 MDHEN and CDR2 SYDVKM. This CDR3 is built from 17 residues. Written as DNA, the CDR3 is TGTGCCAGCAGTCGCAGGACCGGGACAGGGAACTCCTACGAGCAGTACTTC. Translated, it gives CASSRRTGTGNSYEQYF.

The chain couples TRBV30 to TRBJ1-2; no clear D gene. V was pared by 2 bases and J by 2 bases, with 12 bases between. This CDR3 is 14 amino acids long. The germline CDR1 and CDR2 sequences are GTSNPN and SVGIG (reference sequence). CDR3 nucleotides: TGTGCCTGGAGTCCCGCGCCTTTAAACTATGGCTACACCTTC. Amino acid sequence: CAWSPAPLNYGYTF. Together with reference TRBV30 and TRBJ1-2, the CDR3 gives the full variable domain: SQTIHQWPATLVQPVGSPLSLECTVEGTSNPNLYWYRQAAGRGLQLLFYSVGIGQISSEVPQNLSASRPQDRQFILSSKKLLLSDSGFYLCAWSPAPLNYGYTFGSGTRLTVV.

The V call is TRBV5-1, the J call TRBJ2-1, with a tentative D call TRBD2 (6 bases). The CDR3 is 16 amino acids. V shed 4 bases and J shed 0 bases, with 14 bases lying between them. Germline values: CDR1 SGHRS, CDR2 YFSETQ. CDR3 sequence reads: CASSHSSANSYNEQFF. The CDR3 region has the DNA TGCGCCAGCAGCCACTCTAGCGCCAACTCCTACAATGAGCAGTTCTTC. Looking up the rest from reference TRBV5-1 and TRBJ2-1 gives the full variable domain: KAGVTQTPRYLIKTRGQQVTLSCSPISGHRSVSWYQQTPGQGLQFLFEYFSETQRNKGNFPGRFSGRQFSNSRSEMNVSTLELGDSALYLCASSHSSANSYNEQFFGPGTRLTVL.

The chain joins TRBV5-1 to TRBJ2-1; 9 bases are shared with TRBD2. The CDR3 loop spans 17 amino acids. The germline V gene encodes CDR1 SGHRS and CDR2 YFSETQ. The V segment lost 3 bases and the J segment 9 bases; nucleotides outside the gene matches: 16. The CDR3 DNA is TGCGCCAGCAGCTCTCCATTTAGCGGGAGCTCTAACGTTGAGCAGTTCTTC. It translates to CASSSPFSGSSNVEQFF.

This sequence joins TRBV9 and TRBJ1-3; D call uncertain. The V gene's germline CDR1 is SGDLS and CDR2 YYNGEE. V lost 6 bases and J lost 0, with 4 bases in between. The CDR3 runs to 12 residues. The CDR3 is CASTGSGNTIYF. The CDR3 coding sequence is TGTGCCAGCACCGGCTCTGGAAACACCATATATTTT.

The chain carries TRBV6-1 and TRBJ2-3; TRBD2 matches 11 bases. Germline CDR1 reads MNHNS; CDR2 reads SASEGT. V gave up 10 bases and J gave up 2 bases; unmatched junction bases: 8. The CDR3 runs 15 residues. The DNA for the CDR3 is TGTGCCATTATTAGCGGGGGGGCGGACACAGATACGCAGTATTTT. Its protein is CAIISGGADTDTQYF.

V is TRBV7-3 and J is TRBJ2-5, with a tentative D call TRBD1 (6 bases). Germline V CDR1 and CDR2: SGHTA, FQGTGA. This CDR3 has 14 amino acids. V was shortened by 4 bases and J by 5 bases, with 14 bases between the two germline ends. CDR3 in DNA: TGTGCCAGCAGCTCCACCGGGACAAAGGAGACCCAGTACTTC. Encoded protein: CASSSTGTKETQYF. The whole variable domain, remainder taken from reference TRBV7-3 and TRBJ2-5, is GAGVSQTPSNKVTEKGKYVELRCDPISGHTALYWYRQSLGQGPEFLIYFQGTGAADDSGLPNDRFFAVRPEGSVSTLKIQRTERGDSAVYLCASSSTGTKETQYFGPGTRLLVL.

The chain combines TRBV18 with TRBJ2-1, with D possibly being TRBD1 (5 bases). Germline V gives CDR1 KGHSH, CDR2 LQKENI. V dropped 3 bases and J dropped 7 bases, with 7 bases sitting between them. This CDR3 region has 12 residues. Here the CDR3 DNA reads TGTGCCAGCTCACCCAGACAGAATGAGCAGTTCTTC. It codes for CASSPRQNEQFF.

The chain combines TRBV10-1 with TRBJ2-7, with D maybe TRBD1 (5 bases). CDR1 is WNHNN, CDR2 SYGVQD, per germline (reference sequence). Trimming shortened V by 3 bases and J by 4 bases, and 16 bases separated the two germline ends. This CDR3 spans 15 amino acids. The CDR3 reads CASSEGVLYRYEQYV. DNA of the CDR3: TGCGCCAGCAGTGAAGGGGTCCTATACCGGTACGAGCAGTACGTC.

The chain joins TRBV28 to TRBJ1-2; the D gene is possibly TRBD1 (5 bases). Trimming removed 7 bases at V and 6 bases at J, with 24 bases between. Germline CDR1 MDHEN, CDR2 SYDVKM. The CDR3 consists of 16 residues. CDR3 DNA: TGTGCCAGCACCAACCCCAGGGACTCATTGGCGGATGGCTACACCTTC. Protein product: CASTNPRDSLADGYTF.

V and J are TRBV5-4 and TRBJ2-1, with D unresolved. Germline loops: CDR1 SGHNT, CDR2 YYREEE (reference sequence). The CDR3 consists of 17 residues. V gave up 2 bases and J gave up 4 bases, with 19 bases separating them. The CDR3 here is CASSLGASGIIYNEQFF. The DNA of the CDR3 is TGTGCCAGCAGCTTAGGAGCATCCGGAATCATTTACAATGAGCAGTTCTTC.

CDR3 DNA: TGTGCCAGCAGGCGGACACAAAGCAATCAGCCCCAGCATTTT. Its protein product is CASRRTQSNQPQHF. The genes are TRBV28 and TRBJ1-5, with D possibly being TRBD1 (5 bases). The germline V and J ends were trimmed by 6 bases and 1 base, with 10 bases remaining between them. CDR3 size: 14 residues. The germline gives CDR1 MDHEN, CDR2 SYDVKM.